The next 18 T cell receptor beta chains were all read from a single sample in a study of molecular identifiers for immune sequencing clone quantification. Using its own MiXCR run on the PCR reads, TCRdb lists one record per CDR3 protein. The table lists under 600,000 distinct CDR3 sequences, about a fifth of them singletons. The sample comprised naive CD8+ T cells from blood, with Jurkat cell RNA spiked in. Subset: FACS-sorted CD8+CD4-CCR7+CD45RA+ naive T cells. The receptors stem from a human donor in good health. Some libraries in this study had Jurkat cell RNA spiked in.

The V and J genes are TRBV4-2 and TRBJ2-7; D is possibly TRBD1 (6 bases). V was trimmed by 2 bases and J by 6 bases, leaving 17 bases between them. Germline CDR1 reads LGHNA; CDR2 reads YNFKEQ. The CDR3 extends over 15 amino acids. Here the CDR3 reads CASSQPGTSGLEQYF. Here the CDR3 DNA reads TGTGCCAGCAGCCAACCGGGGACATCCGGACTCGAGCAGTACTTC.

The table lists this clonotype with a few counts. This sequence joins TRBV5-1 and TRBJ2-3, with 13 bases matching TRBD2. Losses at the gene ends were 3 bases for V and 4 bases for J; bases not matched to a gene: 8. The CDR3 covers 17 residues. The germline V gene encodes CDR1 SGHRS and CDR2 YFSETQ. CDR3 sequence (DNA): TGCGCCAGCAGCTCCAGGACTAGCGGGAGAATGGCAGATACGCAGTATTTT. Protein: CASSSRTSGRMADTQYF.

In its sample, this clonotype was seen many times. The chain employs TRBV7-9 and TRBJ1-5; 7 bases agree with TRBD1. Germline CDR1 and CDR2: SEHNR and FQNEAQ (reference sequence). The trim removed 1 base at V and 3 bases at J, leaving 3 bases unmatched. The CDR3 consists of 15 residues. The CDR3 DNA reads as TGTGCCAGCAGCTTAGGGACAGGTCCCAATCAGCCCCAGCATTTT. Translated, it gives CASSLGTGPNQPQHF.

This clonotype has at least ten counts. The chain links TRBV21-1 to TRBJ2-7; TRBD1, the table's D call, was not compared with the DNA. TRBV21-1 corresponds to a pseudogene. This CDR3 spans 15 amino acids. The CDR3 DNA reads TGTGCCAGCAGCAAAAACCGGGACAGGGGTAACGAGCAGTACTTC. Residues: CASSKNRDRGNEQYF.

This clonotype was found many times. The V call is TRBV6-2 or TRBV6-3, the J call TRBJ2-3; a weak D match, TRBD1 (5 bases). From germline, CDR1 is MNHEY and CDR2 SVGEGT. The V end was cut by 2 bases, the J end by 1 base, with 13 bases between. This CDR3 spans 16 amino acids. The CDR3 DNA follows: TGTGCCAGCAGTTACCTCGTCCTAGGGGGCACAGATACGCAGTATTTT. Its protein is CASSYLVLGGTDTQYF.

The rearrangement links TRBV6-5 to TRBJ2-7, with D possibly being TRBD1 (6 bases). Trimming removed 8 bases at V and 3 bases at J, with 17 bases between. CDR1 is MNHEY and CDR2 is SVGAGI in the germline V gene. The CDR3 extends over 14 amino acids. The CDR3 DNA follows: TGTGCCAGCGAATGGGACACAAAAAACTACGAGCAGTACTTC. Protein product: CASEWDTKNYEQYF.

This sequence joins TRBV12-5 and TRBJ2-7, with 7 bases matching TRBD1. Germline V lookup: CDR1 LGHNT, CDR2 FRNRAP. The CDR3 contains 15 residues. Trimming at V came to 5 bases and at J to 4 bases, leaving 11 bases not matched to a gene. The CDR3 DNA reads TGTGCTAGTGGTCTACTGACAGGGATGATGTACGAGCAGTACTTC. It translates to CASGLLTGMMYEQYF.

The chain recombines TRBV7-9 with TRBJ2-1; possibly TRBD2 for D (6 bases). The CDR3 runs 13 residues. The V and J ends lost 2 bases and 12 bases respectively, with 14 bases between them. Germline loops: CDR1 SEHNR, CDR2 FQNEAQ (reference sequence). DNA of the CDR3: TGTGCCAGCAGCTTATGGAGTAGCGGAGGGCAGTTCTTC. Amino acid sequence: CASSLWSSGGQFF.

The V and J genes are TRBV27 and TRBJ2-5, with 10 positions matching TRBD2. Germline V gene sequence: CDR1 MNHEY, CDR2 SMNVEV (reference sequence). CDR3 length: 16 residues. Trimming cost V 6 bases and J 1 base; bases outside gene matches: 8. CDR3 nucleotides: TGTGCCAGCAGCTGGGGAAGCGGGGGGGGCCAAGAGACCCAGTACTTC. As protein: CASSWGSGGGQETQYF.

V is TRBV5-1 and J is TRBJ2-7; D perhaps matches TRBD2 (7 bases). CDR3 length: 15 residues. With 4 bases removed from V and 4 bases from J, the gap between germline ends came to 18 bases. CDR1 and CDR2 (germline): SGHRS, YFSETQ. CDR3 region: CASSPNHGGAYEQYF. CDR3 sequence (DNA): TGCGCCAGCAGCCCAAACCATGGGGGGGCTTACGAGCAGTACTTC.

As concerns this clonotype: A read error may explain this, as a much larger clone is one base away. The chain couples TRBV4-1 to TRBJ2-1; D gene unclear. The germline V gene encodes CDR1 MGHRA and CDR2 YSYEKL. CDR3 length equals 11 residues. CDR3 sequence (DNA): TGCGGCAGCAGTTCTGGCCCCCGGGTGTTCTTC. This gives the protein CGSSSGPRVFF.

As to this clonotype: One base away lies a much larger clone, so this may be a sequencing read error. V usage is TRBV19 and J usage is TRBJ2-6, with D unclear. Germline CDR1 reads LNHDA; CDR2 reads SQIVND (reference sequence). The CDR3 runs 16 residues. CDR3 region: CASSAQVSSGTNVLTF. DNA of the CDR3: TGTGCCAGTAGTGCCCAAGTGTCCTCTGGGACCAACGTCCTGACTTTC.

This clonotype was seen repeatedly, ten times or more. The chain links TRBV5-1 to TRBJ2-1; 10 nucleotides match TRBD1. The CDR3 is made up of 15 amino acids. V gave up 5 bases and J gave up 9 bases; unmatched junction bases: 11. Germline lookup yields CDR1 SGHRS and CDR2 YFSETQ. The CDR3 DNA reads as TGCGCCAGCAGTCTGGAGACAGGGGGCTTGGGTGAGCAGTTCTTC. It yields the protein CASSLETGGLGEQFF.

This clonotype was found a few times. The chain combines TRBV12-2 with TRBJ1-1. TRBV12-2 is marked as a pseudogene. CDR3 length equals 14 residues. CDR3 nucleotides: TGTGCCAGCAGTTTTGGGCAGACAAACACAGAAGTCTTCTTT. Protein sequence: CASSFGQTNTEVFF.

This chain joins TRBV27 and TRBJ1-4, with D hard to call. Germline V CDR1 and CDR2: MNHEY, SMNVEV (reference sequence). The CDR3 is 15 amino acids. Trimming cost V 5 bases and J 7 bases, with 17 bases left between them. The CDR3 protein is CASSQTPGYGEKLFF. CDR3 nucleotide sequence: TGTGCCAGCAGTCAAACTCCGGGGTACGGTGAAAAACTGTTTTTT.

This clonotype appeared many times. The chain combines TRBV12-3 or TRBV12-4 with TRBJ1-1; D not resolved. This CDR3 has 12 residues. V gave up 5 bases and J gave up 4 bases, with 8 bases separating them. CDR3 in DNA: TGTGCCAGCAGTCGAACGGGCACTGAAGCTTTCTTT. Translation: CASSRTGTEAFF.

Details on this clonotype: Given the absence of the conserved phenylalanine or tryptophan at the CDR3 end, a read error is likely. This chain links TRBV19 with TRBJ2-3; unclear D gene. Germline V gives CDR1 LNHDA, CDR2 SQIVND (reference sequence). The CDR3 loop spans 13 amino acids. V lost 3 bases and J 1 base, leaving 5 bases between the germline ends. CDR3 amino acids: CASSILGTDTQYS. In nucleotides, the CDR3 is TGTGCCAGTAGTATTTTAGGCACAGATACGCAGTATTCT.

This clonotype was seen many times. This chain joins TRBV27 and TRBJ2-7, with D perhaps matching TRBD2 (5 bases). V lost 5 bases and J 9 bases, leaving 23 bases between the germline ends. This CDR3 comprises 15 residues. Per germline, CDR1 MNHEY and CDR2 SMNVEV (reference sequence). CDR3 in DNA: TGTGCCAGCAGTCCCGACCCCCGAGGGCCAACTAGGCAGTACTTC. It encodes CASSPDPRGPTRQYF.